This T cell receptor beta chain was profiled in a study of T cells expressing NK-cell markers. Study-wide points: The same clonotypes also predominated in the CD3+CD56-NKG2C+ fraction of several donors.

TCRdb re-called the 5' RACE reads; every CDR3 protein appears as one record, without DNA. The sample yields 550,000 to 600,000 distinct CDR3 sequences, of which the top ten take up approximately 3.6%. CDR3 size: 17 residues. CDR1 ENHRY and CDR2 SYGVKD come from the germline V gene. Concerning this clonotype: Its antigen is as yet unknown.

The source is a man between 18 and 29 years old in good health. This chain connects TRBV10-3 to TRBJ2-3; TCRdb indicates TRBD2, and absent DNA this call remains unverified. The sample was blood T cells: a sorted CD56 or NKG2C T cell subset, CD4+ or CD8+ T cells, or bulk PBMC T cells (not recorded which). The CDR3 sequence is CAISDASGTSGTDTQYF.